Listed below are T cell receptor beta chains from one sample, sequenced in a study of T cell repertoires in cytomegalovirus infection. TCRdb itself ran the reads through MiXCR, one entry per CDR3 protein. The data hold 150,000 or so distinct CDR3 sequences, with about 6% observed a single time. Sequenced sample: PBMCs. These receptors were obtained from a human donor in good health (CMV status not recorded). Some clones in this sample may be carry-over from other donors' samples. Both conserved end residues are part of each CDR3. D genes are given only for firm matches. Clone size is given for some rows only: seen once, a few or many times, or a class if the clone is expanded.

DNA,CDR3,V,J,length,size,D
TGTGCCAGCAGCTTAGTTTGGGGGGTAGAGACCCAGTACTTC,CASSLVWGVETQYF,TRBV7-2,TRBJ2-5,14,NA,NA
TGTGCCAGCAGCTTATTAAGCGGGGGAATTGATACGCAGTATTTT,CASSLLSGGIDTQYF,TRBV11-2,TRBJ2-3,15,many,TRBD2
TGTGCCAGCAGCTCACAGGGCCCCTCCTATGGCTACACCTTC,CASSSQGPSYGYTF,TRBV7-2,TRBJ1-2,14,few,NA
TGTGCCAGCAGCTTAGTCGGGGCTGAAGCTTTCTTT,CASSLVGAEAFF,TRBV7-2,TRBJ1-1,12,many,NA
TGTGCCAGCAGCTTAGTACAGGGGGCCGCTGAAGCTTTCTTT,CASSLVQGAAEAFF,TRBV7-3,TRBJ1-1,14,many,TRBD1
TGTGCCACCAGTACAGCTAACTATGGCTACACCTTC,CATSTANYGYTF,TRBV15,TRBJ1-2,12,many,NA
TGTGCCAGCAGTTTTAGGTTGACACGGATGAACACTGAAGCTTTCTTT,CASSFRLTRMNTEAFF,TRBV12-3/TRBV12-4,TRBJ1-1,16,many,NA
TGTGCCAGCAGTTACAGGGGGGAAAGTCGTTACGAGCAGTACTTC,CASSYRGESRYEQYF,TRBV12-3/TRBV12-4,TRBJ2-7,15,NA,TRBD1
TGCAGTGCTAGAGACGGTCGGGGACCGAACACTGAAGCTTTCTTT,CSARDGRGPNTEAFF,TRBV20-1,TRBJ1-1,15,NA,NA
TGTGCCAGCAGCCCTTTAGCAGGGACTACCGGGGAGCTGTTTTTT,CASSPLAGTTGELFF,TRBV7-9,TRBJ2-2,15,few,NA
TGCGCCAGCAGCTTGGGGTTCATCTACGGCTACACCTTC,CASSLGFIYGYTF,TRBV5-1,TRBJ1-2,13,many,NA
TGTGCCAGCAGTTACTCGACCGGGGAGCTGTTTTTT,CASSYSTGELFF,TRBV6-6,TRBJ2-2,12,many,NA
TGTGCCAGCAGCTTGGCGAGCTACCCGGGGGGCTACACCTTC,CASSLASYPGGYTF,TRBV7-2,TRBJ1-2,14,many,NA
TGCAGCGTTGAGGACAGGGTTCTTTTAGGAAACGCTGAAGCTTTCTTT,CSVEDRVLLGNAEAFF,TRBV29-1,TRBJ1-1,16,NA,TRBD1
TGTGCCAGCAGCCAAGAAAGATTTTTCGGCAATCAGCCCCAGCATTTT,CASSQERFFGNQPQHF,TRBV4-2,TRBJ1-5,16,NA,NA
TGTGCCAGCAGCTTCGGGACAGGGCAAAATGAAAAACTGTTTTTT,CASSFGTGQNEKLFF,TRBV7-8,TRBJ1-4,15,many,TRBD1